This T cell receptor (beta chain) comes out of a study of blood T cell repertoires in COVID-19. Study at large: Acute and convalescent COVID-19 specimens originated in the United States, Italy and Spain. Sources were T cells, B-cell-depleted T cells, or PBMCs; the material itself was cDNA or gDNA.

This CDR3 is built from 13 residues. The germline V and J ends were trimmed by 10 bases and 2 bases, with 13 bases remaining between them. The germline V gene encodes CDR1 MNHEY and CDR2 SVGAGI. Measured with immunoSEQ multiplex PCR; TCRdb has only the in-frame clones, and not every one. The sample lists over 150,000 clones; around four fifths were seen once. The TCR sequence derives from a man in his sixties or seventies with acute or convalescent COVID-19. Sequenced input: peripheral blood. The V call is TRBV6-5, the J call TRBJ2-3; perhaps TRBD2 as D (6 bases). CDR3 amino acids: CATAGTLTDTQYF. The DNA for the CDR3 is TGTGCCACCGCCGGGACTCTCACAGATACGCAGTATTTT.